Listed here is a single T cell receptor beta chain. This clone was recorded once. Its antigen is not yet known. Nothing much larger sits one base from this clone, and base qualities are not available. These data originate in a study of blood T cell repertoires in COVID-19 (dated by TCRdb to the early 2020s). As for the study more broadly: The collaborator samples originated in the United States, Italy and Spain and spanned the acute and convalescent phases of COVID-19. The material from the prospective study consisted of cDNA or gDNA derived from T cells, B-cell-depleted T cells, or PBMCs. Deeply sampled blood TCRbeta repertoires from subjects exposed to, actively infected with, or recovered from COVID-19 were included in the dataset. The repertoires were released in a freely available public database meant as a resource for research on the immune response to SARS-CoV-2. Samples came from the ongoing ImmuneRACE study (first 160 participants) plus 1,254 subjects from 6 global collaborators. The sample metadata nearly always contained a de-identified subject ID, COVID-19 status, age in years and sex. Where available, HLA class I and class II types were taken from metadata supplied by the sample provider and were not determined by assay-based typing.

What the research found in general, with its limitations: The quantity of clinical and demographic metadata differed by source and by participant and was supplied without curation.

The CDR3 sequence holds 14 residues, the cysteine and phenylalanine included. The only DNA kept is the CDR3, 42 bases in frame from the first base. For CDR1 and CDR2, the germline V gene (reference sequence) lists MNHEY and SMNVEV. Relative to germline, V is 5 bases shorter and J is 3 bases shorter, with 14 bases between their ends. The immunoSEQ Assay, a bias-controlled multiplex PCR, was used to amplify TCRbeta CDR3 regions from genomic DNA. Turning to the authors' computational methods: Nucleated cell counts per sample were estimated from amplification of reference gene primers within the assay. To quantify the absolute abundance of each unique TCRbeta CDR3 rearrangement, sequence reads were collapsed and filtered. For each sample, productive Simpson clonality was calculated as the square root of Simpson's diversity index over productive rearrangements. Drawn from immuneACCESS, this table holds only the in-frame rearrangements with V and J called that TCRdb kept. Clones are partly lost; checked studies trace under half to an unresolved V gene and leave the rest unexplained. The V and J calls and clone size are taken from that table; D and trimming were inferred from the DNA. This sample holds more than 200,000 clones; roughly 90% were observed only once. The ten most abundant clones make up approximately 4.2% of the sample.

Enrolling through a virtual design, the prospective study's participants ranged in age from roughly 18 to 89 years and lived across 24 United States geographic areas. In the prospective study, participants were assigned to cohorts based on the clinical history participants reported in a screening survey and a study questionnaire. Recovered participants in ImmuneRACE Cohort 3 were defined as having two consecutive negative NP/OP PCR tests, clearance from a healthcare professional, or resolution of symptoms. Each participant in the prospective study had whole blood, serum and a nasopharyngeal or oropharyngeal swab collected by mobile phlebotomists. Additional blood draws and questionnaires over an approximately 2-month period could optionally be provided by prospective study participants. Prospective study blood samples were shipped either frozen or at room temperature before DNA extraction.

Sample: PBMCs or T cells enriched from blood (not recorded which). In this chain, TRBV27 is recombined with TRBJ2-7; TRBD2 might be the D gene, on 5 matching bases. This receptor was identified in a young woman who had recovered from COVID-19. The CDR3: CASSAHTRDYEQYF. The bases read TGTGCCAGCAGTGCCCATACTAGAGACTACGAGCAGTACTTC.